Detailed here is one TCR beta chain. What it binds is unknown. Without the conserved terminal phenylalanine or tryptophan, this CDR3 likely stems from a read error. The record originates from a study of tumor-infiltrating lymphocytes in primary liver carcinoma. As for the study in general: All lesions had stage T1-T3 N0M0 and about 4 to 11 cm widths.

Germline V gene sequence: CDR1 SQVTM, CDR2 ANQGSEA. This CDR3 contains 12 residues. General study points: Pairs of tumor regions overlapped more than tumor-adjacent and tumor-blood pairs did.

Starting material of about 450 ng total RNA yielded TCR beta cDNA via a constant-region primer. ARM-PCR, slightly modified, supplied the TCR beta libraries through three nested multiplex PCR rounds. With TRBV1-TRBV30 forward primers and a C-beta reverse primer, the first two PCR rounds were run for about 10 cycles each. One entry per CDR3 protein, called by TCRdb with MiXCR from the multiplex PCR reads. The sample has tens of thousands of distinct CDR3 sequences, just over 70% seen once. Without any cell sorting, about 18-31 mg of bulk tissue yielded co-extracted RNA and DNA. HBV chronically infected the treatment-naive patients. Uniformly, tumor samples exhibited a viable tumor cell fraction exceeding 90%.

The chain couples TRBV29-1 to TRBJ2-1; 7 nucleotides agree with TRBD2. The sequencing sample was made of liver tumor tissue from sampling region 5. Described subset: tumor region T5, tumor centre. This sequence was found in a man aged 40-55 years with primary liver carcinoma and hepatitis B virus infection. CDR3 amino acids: CDGAGDLYEQFS. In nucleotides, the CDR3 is TGCGATGGGGCGGGAGACTTATATGAGCAGTTCTCC.